This passage covers 26 T cell receptor beta chains from one sample sequenced in a study of tumor and adjacent non-tumor tissue in lung cancer. The library came from three nested PCR rounds adapted from ARM-PCR protocols. TCRdb re-analysed the multiplex PCR reads in MiXCR, keeping a single row per CDR3 protein. The table has roughly 74,000 distinct CDR3 sequences, over 65% seen once. RNA was extracted from bulk tissue without any cell sorting. The normal lung tissue was taken more than 3 cm from the tumor edge. The sequencing sample was made of distant non-tumor lung tissue. Receptor source: a man aged 65-85 years with non-small cell lung cancer.

As for this clonotype: As the CDR3 is not closed by the conserved phenylalanine or tryptophan, this likely results from a read error. This chain links TRBV7-8 with TRBJ2-1; 11 bases match TRBD2. V lost 0 bases, J lost 11 bases, and 12 bases stayed unmatched. From germline, CDR1 is SGHVS and CDR2 FQNEAQ. The CDR3 extends over 17 amino acids. This CDR3 is CASSLATSGVALYKQFL. The CDR3 nucleotides are TGTGCCAGCAGCTTAGCGACTAGCGGGGTGGCACTCTATAAGCAGTTCCTC.

Points on this clonotype: Sequence at one end of the junction differs from germline and may be a read error. The gene calls are TRBV6-2 or TRBV6-3 and TRBJ2-5; D is perhaps TRBD1 (6 bases). Germline lookup yields CDR1 MNHEY and CDR2 SVGEGT. The CDR3 length is 16 residues. CDR3 coding DNA: TGTGCCAGCCACCGGCCGGACAGCCTGGCGTCAGAGGCCCAGTACTTC. Its translation is CASHRPDSLASEAQYF.

Concerning this clonotype: A read error may explain this, as a much larger clone is one base away. The chain uses TRBV20-1 and TRBJ1-5, with D perhaps TRBD1 (6 bases). The CDR3 is 13 residues long. Germline CDR1 and CDR2: DFQATT and SNEGSKA (reference sequence). V lost 2 bases and J 11 bases, leaving 16 bases between the germline ends. The chain's CDR3 is CSARFTGRVSQHF. The CDR3 region has the DNA TGCAGTGCTAGATTTACAGGGCGGGTGTCCCAGCATTTT.

As to this clonotype: One end of the junction fails to match germline, which may point to a read error. The gene calls are TRBV11-2 and TRBJ2-2; 7 bases map to TRBD1. Germline assignment: CDR1 SGHAT and CDR2 FQNNGV. The CDR3 covers 16 residues. The CDR3 region is CASCLVDTGVAGELFF. The CDR3 nucleotides are TGTGCCAGCTGCTTAGTGGACACAGGGGTTGCAGGGGAGCTGTTTTTT.

Notes on this clonotype: Compared with germline, one end of the junction differs, possibly owing to a read error. The gene calls are TRBV6-2 or TRBV6-3 and TRBJ2-3, with D maybe TRBD2 (6 bases). CDR3 length: 13 amino acids. Germline V lookup: CDR1 MNHEY, CDR2 SVGEGT. CDR3 residues: CPSNYSGADTQYF. In nucleotides, the CDR3 is TGTCCCAGCAATTACTCGGGAGCAGATACGCAGTATTTT.

On this clonotype: One end of the junction varies from germline; a read error may be responsible. This rearrangement joins TRBV6-5 to TRBJ1-3; D is uncertain. The CDR3 consists of 16 residues. Germline assignment: CDR1 MNHEY and CDR2 SVGAGI. The CDR3 protein is CARSYLFETSGNTIYF. The CDR3 DNA reads as TGTGCCAGGAGTTACTTGTTCGAGACCTCTGGAAATACCATATATTTT.

The chain employs TRBV10-2 and TRBJ2-5; D is undetermined. Germline CDR1 is WSHSY and CDR2 is SAAADI. Trimming took 3 bases from V and 6 from J, leaving 20 bases between them. CDR3 size: 16 residues. The CDR3 region has the DNA TGCGCCAGCAGTGATCTGGAATGGTGGGTAGGAAAGACCCAGTACTTC. This encodes CASSDLEWWVGKTQYF.

Details on this clonotype: With a much larger clone just one base away, this may be a read error. The genes are TRBV28 and TRBJ1-2; D gene uncertain. The V and J ends lost 5 bases and 5 bases respectively, with 12 bases between them. Germline V gene sequence: CDR1 MDHEN, CDR2 SYDVKM. The CDR3 covers 13 residues. In DNA form, the CDR3 reads TGTGCCAGCAGTCCCTACGGGCGTTATGGCTACACCTTC. Its translation: CASSPYGRYGYTF.

Note on this clonotype: Being one base from a much bigger clone, this may be a read error. This rearrangement joins TRBV20-1 to TRBJ2-5; no firm D call. Germline loops: CDR1 DFQATT, CDR2 SNEGSKA (reference sequence). Trimming removed 3 bases from V and 3 bases from J, with 11 bases in between. The CDR3 is made up of 13 amino acids. The CDR3 is CSASGLTEETQYF. The CDR3 DNA reads TGCAGTGCTAGCGGTCTAACGGAAGAGACCCAGTACTTC.

To note about this clonotype: The junction differs from germline at one of its ends, possibly a read error. The chain carries TRBV11-2 and TRBJ2-3; the match to TRBD2 covers 10 bases. The CDR3 sequence is 17 residues long. CDR1 is SGHAT, CDR2 FQNNGV, per germline. The DNA of the CDR3 is TGTGCCAGCAGCCAAGATGGGCCTAGCGGGAGAACAGATACGCATTACTTT. Translating gives CASSQDGPSGRTDTHYF.

A word on this clonotype: The junction and the germline gene differ at one end; a read error may be behind it. J is TRBJ2-7 and V is TRBV11-2, with D perhaps TRBD2 (6 bases). Germline V gene data show CDR1 as SGHAT and CDR2 as FQNNGV. The length of the CDR3 is 14 residues. CDR3 nucleotide sequence: TGTGCCAGTAGCTTAGGTAGCGGAACCTACGTGCAGTACTTC. Translation gives CASSLGSGTYVQYF.

This clonotype was detected only once. At one end the junction does not follow the germline gene, possibly because of a read error. The J gene is TRBJ1-2, the V gene TRBV29-1; D gene ambiguous. The CDR3 length is 15 residues. Germline V gene sequence: CDR1 SQVTM, CDR2 ANQGSEA. The CDR3 here is CNVEDQDGPNHGYTF. The CDR3 coding sequence is TGCAACGTTGAAGATCAAGACGGCCCCAACCATGGCTACACCTTC.

This clonotype was picked up a small number of times. The genes are TRBV6-5 and TRBJ2-5; perhaps D is TRBD1 or TRBD2 (5 bases each). CDR3 size: 15 residues. V was shortened by 7 bases and J by 1 base, with 16 bases between the two germline ends. Germline CDR1 reads MNHEY; CDR2 reads SVGAGI. The CDR3 DNA follows: TGTGCCAGCAATCACAGAGTTGGGGGCCAAGAGACCCAGTACTTC. Residues: CASNHRVGGQETQYF.

This clonotype was seen just once. In this CDR3 the conserved last residue, phenylalanine or tryptophan, is missing, so a read error is likely. V and J are TRBV12-3 or TRBV12-4 and TRBJ1-2; D uncertain. The CDR3 extends over 11 amino acids. CDR3 in amino acids: CGSSLGDGYTL. CDR3 DNA sequence: TGTGGCAGCAGCCTGGGAGATGGCTACACCTTA.

This clonotype was seen repeatedly, ten times or more. The V call is TRBV4-3, the J call TRBJ2-2; D is possibly TRBD1 (6 bases). Deletions cut 1 base from V and 4 bases from J, with 7 bases between. CDR1 and CDR2 from the germline V gene are LGHNA and YSLEER. The CDR3 sequence is 14 residues long. The CDR3 DNA reads as TGCGCCAGCAGCCAAGTAGGGGGCACCGGGGAGCTGTTTTTT. Protein product: CASSQVGGTGELFF.

This clonotype was detected ten times or more. The V gene is TRBV6-6, the J gene TRBJ1-4; D possibly corresponds to TRBD1 (5 bases). The germline V and J ends were trimmed by 6 bases and 6 bases, with 5 bases remaining between them. CDR3 length: 11 amino acids. Germline V gene lookup returns CDR1 MNHNY and CDR2 SVGAGI (reference sequence). As DNA, the CDR3 is TGTGCCAGCAGGGGGGATGAAAAACTGTTTTTT. Translating gives CASRGDEKLFF.

Points on this clonotype: A read error may account for a junction end that differs from germline. This chain joins TRBV12-5 and TRBJ2-3, with 7 bases that match TRBD2. The CDR3 extends over 14 amino acids. Germline V gene sequence: CDR1 LGHNT, CDR2 FRNRAP. As DNA, the CDR3 is TGTGCTAGTGGTTTGAGGGGAGGGTTGGATAGGCAGTATTTT. It codes for CASGLRGGLDRQYF.

The sample holds one count of this clonotype. V usage is TRBV11-2 and J usage is TRBJ2-3; D gene ambiguous. The V end lost 0 bases, the J end lost 4 bases, and 11 bases lay between the germline ends. The CDR3 length is 15 residues. Germline loops: CDR1 SGHAT, CDR2 FQNNGV. The CDR3 is CASSLEGTAADTQYF. The CDR3 DNA follows: TGTGCCAGCAGCTTAGAGGGTACGGCGGCAGATACGCAGTATTTT.

With respect to this clonotype: Since a much larger clone is just one base distant, this may be a read error. The chain employs TRBV7-8 and TRBJ2-7; D remains ambiguous. V lost 1 base and J lost 2, with 9 bases in between. The CDR3 extends over 14 amino acids. The germline gives CDR1 SGHVS, CDR2 FQNEAQ. CDR3 sequence reads: CASSLGACPYEQYF. The CDR3 nucleotides are TGTGCCAGCAGCTTAGGAGCGTGCCCCTACGAGCAGTACTTC.

This chain uses TRBV20-1 with TRBJ2-3, with D tentatively TRBD2 (6 bases). The V gene lost 3 bases and the J gene lost 6 bases, with 22 bases spanning the gap. CDR1 DFQATT and CDR2 SNEGSKA come from the germline V gene (reference sequence). The CDR3 has 16 residues. CDR3 sequence (DNA): TGCAGTGCTAGTCGAACCAAGCGGGCCCCGGCGGATACGCAGTATTTT. This gives the protein CSASRTKRAPADTQYF.

Worth noting for this clonotype: A junction end diverges from the germline sequence, so it may reflect a read error. The V call is TRBV12-3 or TRBV12-4, the J call TRBJ2-7; D gene unclear. The CDR3 runs to 12 residues. This chain's CDR3 is CPSNFFRREQYF. DNA of the CDR3: TGTCCCAGCAATTTTTTCAGACGGGAGCAGTACTTC.

Notes on this clonotype: An end of the junction does not agree with germline; a read error may underlie this. This chain joins TRBV29-1 and TRBJ2-5, with a weak D call TRBD1 (5 bases). This CDR3 spans 13 amino acids. In germline, CDR1 is SQVTM, CDR2 ANQGSEA. This chain's CDR3 is CSMAYRFQETQYF. CDR3 DNA: TGTAGTATGGCCTACAGGTTCCAAGAGACCCAGTACTTC.

Ten or more counts support this clonotype. The chain is built from TRBV10-3 and TRBJ2-5; 8 bases are shared with TRBD1. V was clipped by 0 bases and J by 5 bases; unmatched bases: 5. CDR1 and CDR2 from the germline V gene are ENHRY and SYGVKD. This CDR3 contains 15 residues. The DNA for the CDR3 is TGTGCCATCAGTGAGTCCCCAGGGGGCGGTGAGACCCAGTACTTC. This sequence encodes CAISESPGGGETQYF.

This clonotype was detected many times. The chain couples TRBV20-1 to TRBJ1-4; D gene unclear. V was cut by 0 bases and J by 7 bases, with 15 bases left in between. Germline assignment: CDR1 DFQATT and CDR2 SNEGSKA (reference sequence). This CDR3 contains 15 residues. The DNA for the CDR3 is TGCAGTGCTAGAGACCGGATGGTCCGAGGTGAAAAACTGTTTTTT. The encoded protein is CSARDRMVRGEKLFF.

The J gene is TRBJ2-2, the V gene TRBV11-2; tentatively, D is TRBD2 (5 bases). The CDR3 spans 16 residues. V was pared by 1 base and J by 17 bases, with 26 bases between. From germline, CDR1 is SGHAT and CDR2 FQNNGV. CDR3 coding DNA: TGTGCCAGCAGCTTAGTGGGCACAGTGGTTACCGGGGAACTATTTTTT. Protein sequence: CASSLVGTVVTGELFF.

Worth noting for this clonotype: This CDR3 fails to terminate in the conserved phenylalanine or tryptophan, so it likely reflects a read error. The chain has TRBV29-1 and TRBJ2-5; tentative D call: TRBD1 (6 bases). Germline V gene sequence: CDR1 SQVTM, CDR2 ANQGSEA. This CDR3 contains 16 residues. The CDR3 region is CSAKPYLQTGQVTQYS. For the CDR3, the DNA is TGCAGCGCCAAGCCCTACCTACAGACAGGTCAAGTGACCCAGTACTCC.